This entry features one T cell receptor beta chain sequence. This specimen comes from a study of shared clonotypes between healthy human individuals. This CDR3 is 14 amino acids long. Trimming took 4 bases from V and 5 from J, leaving 14 bases between them. Germline CDR1 ENHRY, CDR2 SYGVKD. Profiling relied on immunoSEQ multiplex PCR, and the TCRdb table lists in-frame clones only, not all of them. The profile shows roughly 2.2 million clones, around 93% of them singletons. The sample comprised naive CD4+ T cells from PBMCs. Specified subset: CD45RA+ positively selected. This clonotype was obtained from a man younger than 35 in good health. Some clones in this sample may be carry-over from other donors' samples. V is TRBV10-3 and J is TRBJ2-5; weak D call: TRBD2 (5 bases). CDR3 sequence: CAISALGGRETQYF. The CDR3 region has the DNA TGTGCCATCAGTGCACTAGGTGGCCGGGAGACCCAGTACTTC.